This TCR beta chain was documented in a study of cytomegalovirus exposure and HLA in healthy donors. This CDR3 is built from 13 residues. Germline CDR1 reads SGHAT; CDR2 reads FQNNGV. The V and J ends lost 6 bases and 1 base respectively, with 9 bases between them. Some clones are missing from TCRdb's copy, which holds only in-frame ones; the method was immunoSEQ multiplex PCR. The table lists over 120,000 clones, about 94% of them singletons, with less than 2% in the top ten. General study results and limits: Among TCR beta chains, those listed as cytomegalovirus-associated numbered some 160.

In this sample, this clone turned up once. What it binds is not known. The chain is built from TRBV11-2 and TRBJ1-1; a possible D gene is TRBD1 (5 bases). What was sequenced was PBMCs. The receptor comes from a man younger than 35 in good health and CMV-seropositive. CDR3: CASRLRGNTEAFF. For the CDR3, the DNA is TGTGCCAGCAGACTTAGGGGGAACACTGAAGCTTTCTTT.